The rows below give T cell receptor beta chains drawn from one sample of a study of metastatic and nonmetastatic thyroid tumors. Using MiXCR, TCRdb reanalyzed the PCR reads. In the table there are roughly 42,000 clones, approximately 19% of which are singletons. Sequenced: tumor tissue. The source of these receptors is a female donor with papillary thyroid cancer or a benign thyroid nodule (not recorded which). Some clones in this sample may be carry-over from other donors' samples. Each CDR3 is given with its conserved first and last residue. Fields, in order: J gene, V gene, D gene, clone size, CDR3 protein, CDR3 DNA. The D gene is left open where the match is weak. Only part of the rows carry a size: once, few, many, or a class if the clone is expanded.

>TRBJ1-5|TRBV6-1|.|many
CASRNSWQGNSNQPQHF
TGTGCCAGCAGGAACTCCTGGCAGGGTAATAGCAATCAGCCCCAGCATTTT
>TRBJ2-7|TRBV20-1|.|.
CSARAILSYEQYF
TGCAGTGCTAGGGCCATCCTCTCCTACGAGCAGTACTTC
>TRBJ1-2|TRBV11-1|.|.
CASSSGRSGLPYSSYGYTF
TGTGCCAGCAGCTCGGGCCGATCGGGATTACCTTACTCATCGTATGGCTACACCTTC
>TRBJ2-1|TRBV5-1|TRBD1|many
CASSWGQAYNEQFF
TGCGCCAGCAGCTGGGGACAGGCCTACAATGAGCAGTTCTTC
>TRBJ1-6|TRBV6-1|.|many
CASSSPGRRDSPLHF
TGTGCCAGCAGTTCCCCCGGGAGGCGGGATTCACCCCTCCACTTT
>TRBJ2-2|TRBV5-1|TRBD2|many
CASSSAPGLAGGGTGELFF
TGCGCCAGCAGCTCCGCCCCGGGACTAGCGGGAGGAGGGACCGGGGAGCTGTTTTTT
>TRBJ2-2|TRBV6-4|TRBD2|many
CASRPPLGTSGIMTTGELFF
TGTGCCAGCAGACCACCCCTCGGGACTAGCGGGATCATGACCACCGGGGAGCTGTTTTTT
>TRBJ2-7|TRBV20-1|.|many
CSASRRNFYEQYF
TGCAGTGCTAGTAGGAGAAATTTCTACGAGCAGTACTTC
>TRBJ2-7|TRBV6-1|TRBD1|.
CASSIQGAREQYF
TGCGCCAGCAGCATACAGGGGGCGAGGGAGCAGTACTTC
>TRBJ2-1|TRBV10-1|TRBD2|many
CASSVYRGLAGGRYNEQLF
TGCGCCAGCAGTGTCTACCGGGGACTAGCGGGGGGGCGGTACAATGAGCAGCTCTTC
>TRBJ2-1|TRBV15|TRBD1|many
CATGTGDVYEQFF
TGTGCCACCGGGACAGGGGACGTCTATGAGCAGTTCTTC
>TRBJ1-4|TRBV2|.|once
CANSPEVGWKGEKLFF
TGTGCCAACAGCCCGGAGGTCGGATGGAAGGGTGAAAAACTGTTTTTT
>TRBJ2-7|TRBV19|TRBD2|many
CASSGRANEQYF
TGTGCCAGTAGCGGGAGGGCCAACGAGCAGTACTTC
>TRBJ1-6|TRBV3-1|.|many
CASSPNVDRFGKALHF
TGTGCCAGCAGCCCCAACGTCGACAGGTTCGGAAAGGCCCTCCACTTT
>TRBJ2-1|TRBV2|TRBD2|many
CASSAGTSGFVRGINEQFF
TGTGCCAGCAGTGCCGGGACTAGCGGATTTGTTAGGGGAATAAATGAGCAGTTCTTC
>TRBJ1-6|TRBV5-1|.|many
CASSLVGLRGDNSPLHF
TGCGCCAGCAGCTTGGTCGGGTTGCGGGGAGACAATTCACCCCTCCACTTT
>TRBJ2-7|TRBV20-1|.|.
CSARAQGRSEQYF
TGCAGTGCTAGGGCTCAGGGGAGGAGCGAGCAGTACTTC
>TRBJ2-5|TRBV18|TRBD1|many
CASSPPGQRGETQYF
TGTGCCAGCTCACCACCGGGACAGAGGGGAGAGACCCAGTACTTC
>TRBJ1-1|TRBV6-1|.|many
CASRRRVDTEAFF
TGTGCCAGCAGGAGAAGGGTTGACACTGAAGCTTTCTTT
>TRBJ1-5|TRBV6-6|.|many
CASSYSSNQPQHF
TGTGCCAGCAGTTATTCTAGCAATCAGCCCCAGCATTTT
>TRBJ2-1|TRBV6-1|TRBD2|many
CASSSRDYPTWDEQFF
TGTGCCAGCAGTAGCCGGGACTACCCTACTTGGGATGAGCAGTTCTTC
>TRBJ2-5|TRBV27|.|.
CASIRTCTYQETQYF
TGTGCCAGCATCCGAACCTGTACTTACCAAGAGACCCAGTACTTC
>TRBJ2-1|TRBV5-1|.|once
CASSKVTVNDQFF
TGCGCCAGCAGCAAAGTCACGGTCAATGACCAGTTCTTC
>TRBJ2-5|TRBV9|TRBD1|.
CASSLRQGAEKQYF
TGTGCCAGCAGCTTACGACAGGGGGCAGAGAAACAGTACTTC
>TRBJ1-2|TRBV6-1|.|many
CASSEVPRRGGGYTF
TGTGCCAGCAGTGAAGTTCCTAGGAGAGGCGGAGGCTACACCTTC
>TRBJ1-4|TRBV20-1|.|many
CSASSGIGEKLFF
TGCAGTGCCAGTTCAGGAATTGGTGAAAAACTGTTTTTT
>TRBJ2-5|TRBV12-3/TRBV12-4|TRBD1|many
CASSAGTGGIQTQYF
TGTGCCAGCAGTGCCGGGACAGGGGGTATTCAGACCCAGTACTTC
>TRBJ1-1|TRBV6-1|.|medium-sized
CASSSIQRNTEAFF
TGTGCCAGCAGTTCCATACAGAGGAACACTGAAGCTTTCTTT
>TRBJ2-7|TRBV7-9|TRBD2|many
CASSLAGGSSTEQYF
TGTGCCAGCAGCTTAGCCGGCGGGAGCTCTACCGAGCAGTACTTC
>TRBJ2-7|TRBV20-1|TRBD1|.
CSARLQGTGEQYF
TGCAGTGCTAGACTACAGGGGACAGGCGAGCAGTACTTC
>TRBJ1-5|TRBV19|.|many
CASSIGSRGWGNQPQHF
TGTGCCAGTAGTATAGGTTCGAGGGGGTGGGGCAATCAGCCCCAGCATTTT
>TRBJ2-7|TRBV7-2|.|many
CASSSWRGYEQYF
TGTGCCAGCAGCTCCTGGAGGGGCTACGAGCAGTACTTC
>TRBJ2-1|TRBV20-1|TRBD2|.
CSGAVGLAGTRSYNEQFF
TGCAGTGGGGCCGTTGGACTAGCGGGAACGAGGTCCTACAATGAGCAGTTCTTC
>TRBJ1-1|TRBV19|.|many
CASTAHSGNTEAFF
TGTGCCAGTACAGCCCACTCAGGGAACACTGAAGCTTTCTTT
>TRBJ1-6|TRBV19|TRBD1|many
CASRDRSAYSPLHF
TGTGCCAGTCGGGACAGGAGTGCATATTCACCCCTCCACTTT
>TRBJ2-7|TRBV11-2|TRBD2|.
CASSLWGGRGSSYEQYF
TGTGCCAGCAGCTTGTGGGGAGGGCGGGGTAGCTCCTACGAGCAGTACTTC
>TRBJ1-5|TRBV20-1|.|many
CSASTRNQPQHF
TGCAGTGCTAGTACCCGCAATCAGCCCCAGCATTTT
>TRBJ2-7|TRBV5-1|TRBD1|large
CASSVGTAGYEQYF
TGCGCCAGCAGCGTCGGGACAGCAGGCTACGAGCAGTACTTC
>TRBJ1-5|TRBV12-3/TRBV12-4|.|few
CASSLTGSNQPQHF
TGTGCCAGCAGTTTGACAGGCTCGAATCAGCCCCAGCATTTT
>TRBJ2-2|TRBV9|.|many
CASSPRSGGTNTGELFF
TGTGCCAGCAGCCCCCGGAGCGGTGGTACGAACACCGGGGAGCTGTTTTTT
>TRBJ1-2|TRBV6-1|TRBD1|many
CASSWGTGGGYTF
TGTGCCAGCAGCTGGGGGACAGGGGGTGGCTACACCTTC
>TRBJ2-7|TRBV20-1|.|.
CSAREAAGKISYEQYF
TGCAGTGCTAGAGAGGCCGCGGGTAAGATATCCTACGAGCAGTACTTC
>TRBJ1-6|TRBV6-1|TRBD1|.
CASRAGTVNSPLHF
TGTGCCAGCAGGGCCGGGACAGTTAATTCACCCCTCCACTTT
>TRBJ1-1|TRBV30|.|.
CAWRGWLVTEAFF
TGTGCCTGGAGAGGGTGGCTTGTTACTGAAGCTTTCTTT
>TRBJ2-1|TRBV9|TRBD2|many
CASSVGRGGHYNEQFF
TGTGCCAGCAGCGTAGGTCGGGGGGGGCACTACAATGAGCAGTTCTTC
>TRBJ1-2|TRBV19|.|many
CASSIYLSGYTF
TGTGCCAGTAGTATTTATTTGAGCGGCTACACCTTC
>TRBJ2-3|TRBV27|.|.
CASIDISGTDTQYF
TGTGCCAGCATTGACATTTCGGGCACAGATACGCAGTATTTT
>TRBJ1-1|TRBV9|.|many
CASSASAARGNTEAFF
TGTGCCAGCAGCGCCTCCGCGGCAAGGGGAAACACTGAAGCTTTCTTT
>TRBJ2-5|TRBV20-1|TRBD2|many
CSAKQREGQETQYF
TGCAGTGCTAAGCAGCGGGAGGGCCAAGAGACCCAGTACTTC
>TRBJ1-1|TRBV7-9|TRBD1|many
CASSMTGGHSTEAFF
TGTGCCAGCAGCATGACAGGGGGACACTCTACTGAAGCTTTCTTT
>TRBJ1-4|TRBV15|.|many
CATSRARDVVEKLFF
TGTGCCACCAGCAGAGCCAGGGACGTAGTTGAAAAACTGTTTTTT
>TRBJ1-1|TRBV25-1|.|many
CASRTGNTEAFF
TGTGCCAGCAGAACAGGGAACACTGAAGCTTTCTTT
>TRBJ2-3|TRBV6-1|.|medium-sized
CASTYGDTQYF
TGTGCCAGCACATATGGAGATACGCAGTATTTT
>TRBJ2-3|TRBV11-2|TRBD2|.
CASSTGLAGGGQGGQYF
TGTGCCAGCAGCACGGGACTAGCGGGAGGCGGCCAGGGGGGGCAGTATTTT
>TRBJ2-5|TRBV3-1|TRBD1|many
CASSQTGGGETQYF
TGTGCCAGCAGCCAGACAGGGGGAGGTGAGACCCAGTACTTC
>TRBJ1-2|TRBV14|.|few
CASSQGFAYTF
TGTGCCAGCAGCCAGGGTTTCGCCTACACCTTC
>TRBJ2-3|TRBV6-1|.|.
CASSARAAPQYF
TGTGCCAGCAGTGCCCGAGCGGCTCCCCAGTATTTT
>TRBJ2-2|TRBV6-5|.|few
CASSYVEGAGELFF
TGTGCCAGCAGTTACGTCGAGGGGGCCGGGGAGCTGTTTTTT